This T cell receptor (beta chain) is drawn from a study of cytomegalovirus exposure and HLA in healthy donors. This CDR3 comprises 16 residues. Germline CDR1 is SNHLY and CDR2 is FYNNEI. V dropped 6 bases and J dropped 1 base, with 13 bases sitting between them. 13 Jbeta primers and 60 Vbeta primers were used for the PCR. The data were produced by immunoSEQ multiplex PCR, yet TCRdb's version contains in-frame clones alone and is incomplete. The table lists 95,000 to 150,000 clones, 81% of them singletons. This clonotype was obtained from a middle-aged woman in good health and CMV-seronegative. Input material: PBMCs. The genes are TRBV2 and TRBJ1-6; D gene unclear. The CDR3 DNA sequence: TGTGCCAGCAGGTTCGGGGTAGCGTCCTATAATTCACCCCTCCACTTT. This sequence encodes CASRFGVASYNSPLHF.